The 13 T cell receptor beta chains below all came from one sample that was sequenced in a study of blood T cells in healthy people across ages. Primers used in a second PCR of roughly 7 to 12 cycles were a sample-barcoded 5' primer and a J-beta primer mix. One entry per CDR3 protein, called by TCRdb with MiXCR from the 5' RACE reads. The sample consists of around 1.1 million distinct CDR3 sequences, under 40% of them appearing once. The sample consisted of blood. Every receptor here comes from a man aged 18 to 29 in good health.

As for this clonotype: Germline is not matched at one junction end, which may reflect a read error. The rearrangement joins TRBV10-3 to TRBJ1-2; D gene uncertain. The CDR3 is made up of 13 amino acids. The germline V gene has CDR1 ENHRY and CDR2 SYGVKD. The CDR3 DNA reads as TGTGCCGTCAGTGACCCGGGAAACTATGGCTACACCTTC. Residues: CAVSDPGNYGYTF.

Only a few counts were recorded for this clonotype. This chain connects TRBV9 to TRBJ1-2, with 7 bases lining up with TRBD1. CDR3 length: 15 residues. Trimming at V came to 4 bases and at J to 5 bases, leaving 11 bases not matched to a gene. Germline-derived CDR1 and CDR2 are SGDLS and YYNGEE. The DNA of the CDR3 is TGTGCCAGCAGCTCGGGACAGCCGAATATTTATGGCTACACCTTC. Its translation: CASSSGQPNIYGYTF.

On this clonotype itself: One end of the junction varies from germline; a read error may be responsible. The chain is built from TRBV6-2 or TRBV6-3 and TRBJ2-7, with 9 positions matching TRBD1. The germline V gene has CDR1 MNHEY and CDR2 SVGEGT. The CDR3 covers 14 residues. CDR3 residues: CASKLGTGIYGQYF. As DNA, the CDR3 is TGTGCCAGCAAGCTCGGGACAGGGATCTACGGGCAGTACTTC.

The chain is built from TRBV7-8 and TRBJ2-2, with D hard to call. Germline V gene sequence: CDR1 SGHVS, CDR2 FQNEAQ. Trimming removed 2 bases from V and 1 base from J, with 8 bases in between. CDR3 length equals 15 residues. The DNA for the CDR3 is TGTGCCAGCAGCTTATACGGCAGGAACACCGGGGAGCTGTTTTTT. This gives the protein CASSLYGRNTGELFF.

This chain connects TRBV10-3 to TRBJ2-2, with TRBD1 matching over 8 bases. CDR1 is ENHRY, CDR2 SYGVKD, per germline. V lost 8 bases to trimming and J lost 2 bases; unmatched junction nucleotides: 4. The CDR3 has 14 amino acids. The CDR3 spells CAIPGQGNTGELFF. DNA for the CDR3: TGTGCCATCCCTGGACAGGGCAACACCGGGGAGCTGTTTTTT.

This clonotype was counted between two and nine times. The chain couples TRBV5-1 to TRBJ1-2; a weak D match, TRBD1 (6 bases). The CDR3 has 14 amino acids. Trimming pared 3 bases from V and 0 bases from J, leaving 9 bases between. The V gene's germline CDR1 is SGHRS and CDR2 YFSETQ. CDR3 protein: CASSWDKPNYGYTF. CDR3 nucleotides: TGCGCCAGCAGCTGGGACAAACCTAACTATGGCTACACCTTC.

This clonotype has just a few counts. V gene TRBV6-2 or TRBV6-3 combines with J gene TRBJ1-5; no clear D. Per germline, CDR1 MNHEY and CDR2 SVGEGT. V lost 2 bases and J 9 bases, leaving 8 bases between the germline ends. The CDR3 sequence is 12 residues long. CDR3 loop: CASSYEVRPQHF. The CDR3 nucleotides are TGTGCCAGCAGTTACGAGGTGCGGCCCCAGCATTTT.

The chain is built from TRBV6-6 and TRBJ2-3; 10 positions agree with TRBD2. Trimming cost V 4 bases and J 2 bases; bases outside gene matches: 6. Germline values: CDR1 MNHNY, CDR2 SVGAGI (reference sequence). This CDR3 contains 16 residues. CDR3 bases: TGTGCCAGCAGTTCGAGCGGGGGGGCCATCACAGATACGCAGTATTTT. This gives the protein CASSSSGGAITDTQYF.

This clonotype was counted only a few times. The chain carries TRBV4-1 and TRBJ2-7; 9 bases are a match to TRBD1. The CDR3 contains 19 residues. Trimming removed 1 base from V and 3 bases from J; junction bases left unmatched: 16. Germline loops: CDR1 MGHRA, CDR2 YSYEKL. CDR3 in DNA: TGCGCCAGCAGCCAAGTCTGGGCACCGGGACAGGGTAGTCTCTACGAGCAGTACTTC. Protein product: CASSQVWAPGQGSLYEQYF.

This clonotype has more than one count but fewer than ten. The rearrangement joins TRBV29-1 to TRBJ2-1; TRBD2 is a possible D gene (6 bases). Trimming cost V 3 bases and J 7 bases, with 16 bases left between them. Germline V gives CDR1 SQVTM, CDR2 ANQGSEA. CDR3 length equals 14 residues. CDR3 sequence: CSVEGRLVQNEQFF. As DNA, the CDR3 is TGCAGCGTTGAGGGCCGACTAGTACAGAATGAGCAGTTCTTC.

This clonotype was counted a single time. V is TRBV7-2 and J is TRBJ2-3; D perhaps matches TRBD2 (7 bases). The CDR3 consists of 16 residues. Germline CDR1 and CDR2: SGHTA and FQGNSA. Trimming took off 1 base at V and 2 bases at J, with 13 bases between the two ends. CDR3 residues: CASSLVGGGHTDTQYF. The CDR3, as DNA: TGTGCCAGCAGCTTAGTAGGGGGAGGGCACACAGATACGCAGTATTTT. The complete variable domain, with remaining parts taken from reference TRBV7-2 and TRBJ2-3, reads GAGVSQSPSNKVTEKGKDVELRCDPISGHTALYWYRQSLGQGLEFLIYFQGNSAPDKSGLPSDRFSAERTGGSVSTLTIQRTQQEDSAVYLCASSLVGGGHTDTQYFGPGTRLTVL.

This clonotype was seen only a few times. The CDR3 spells CAISLAPEGTDTQYF. CDR3 coding DNA: TGTGCCATCAGTTTAGCCCCTGAGGGCACAGATACGCAGTATTTT. The rearrangement joins TRBV10-3 to TRBJ2-3; D gene ambiguous. The CDR3 consists of 15 residues. Trimming cost V 5 bases and J 1 base, with 13 bases left between them. CDR1 ENHRY and CDR2 SYGVKD come from the germline V gene.

Comment on this clonotype: This may be a read error: a much more frequent sequence differs by one nucleotide. The chain is built from TRBV7-3 and TRBJ2-3, with TRBD2 as a possible D gene (6 bases). Germline CDR1 and CDR2: SGHTA and FQGTGA. The CDR3 is 15 residues long. The V and J ends lost 4 bases and 3 bases respectively, with 14 bases between them. The CDR3 DNA reads as TGTGCCAGCAGCTGCGGCGGGGCGCTTACAGATACGCAGTATTTT. It yields the protein CASSCGGALTDTQYF.